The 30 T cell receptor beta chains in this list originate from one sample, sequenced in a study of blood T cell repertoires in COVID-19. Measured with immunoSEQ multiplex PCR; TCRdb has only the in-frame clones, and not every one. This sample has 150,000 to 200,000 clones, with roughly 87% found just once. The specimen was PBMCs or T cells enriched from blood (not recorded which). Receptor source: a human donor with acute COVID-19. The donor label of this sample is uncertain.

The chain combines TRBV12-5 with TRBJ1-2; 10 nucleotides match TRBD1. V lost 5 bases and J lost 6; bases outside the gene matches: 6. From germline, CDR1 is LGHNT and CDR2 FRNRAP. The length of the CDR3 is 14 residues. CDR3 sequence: CASGPGTGAHGYTF. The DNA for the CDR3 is TGTGCTAGTGGTCCCGGGACAGGGGCGCATGGCTACACCTTC.

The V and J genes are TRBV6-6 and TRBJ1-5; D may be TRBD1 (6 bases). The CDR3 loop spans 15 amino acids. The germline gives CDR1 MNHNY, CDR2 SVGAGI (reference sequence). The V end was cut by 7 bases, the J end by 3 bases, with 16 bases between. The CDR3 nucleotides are TGTGCCAGCACCCCGGGGGGGCACAACAATCAGCCCCAGCATTTT. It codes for CASTPGGHNNQPQHF.

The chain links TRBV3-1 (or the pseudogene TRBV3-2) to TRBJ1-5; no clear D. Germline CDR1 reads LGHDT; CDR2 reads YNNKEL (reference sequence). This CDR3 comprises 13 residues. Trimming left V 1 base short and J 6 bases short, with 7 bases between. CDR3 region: CASSQGGVQPQHF. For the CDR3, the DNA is TGTGCCAGCAGCCAAGGGGGAGTTCAGCCCCAGCATTTT.

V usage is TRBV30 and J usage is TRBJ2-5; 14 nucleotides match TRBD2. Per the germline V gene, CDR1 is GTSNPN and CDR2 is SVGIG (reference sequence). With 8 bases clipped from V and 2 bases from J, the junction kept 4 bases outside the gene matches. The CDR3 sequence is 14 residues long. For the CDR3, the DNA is TGTGCCGGGCGACTAGCGGGGGGGCAAGAGACCCAGTACTTC. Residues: CAGRLAGGQETQYF.

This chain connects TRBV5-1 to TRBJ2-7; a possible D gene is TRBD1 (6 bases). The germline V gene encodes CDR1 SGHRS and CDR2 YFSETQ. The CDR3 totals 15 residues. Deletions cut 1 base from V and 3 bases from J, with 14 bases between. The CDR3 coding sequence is TGCGCCAGCAGCTTGACCGGACAGTCCCACTACGAGCAGTACTTC. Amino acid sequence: CASSLTGQSHYEQYF.

CDR3 amino acids: CASSREVNYGYTF. DNA for the CDR3: TGTGCCAGCAGCCGCGAAGTAAATTATGGCTACACCTTC. The rearrangement joins TRBV6-5 to TRBJ1-2; no clear D. Germline-derived CDR1 and CDR2 are MNHEY and SVGAGI. This CDR3 comprises 13 residues. The V end was cut by 6 bases, the J end by 5 bases, with 13 bases between.

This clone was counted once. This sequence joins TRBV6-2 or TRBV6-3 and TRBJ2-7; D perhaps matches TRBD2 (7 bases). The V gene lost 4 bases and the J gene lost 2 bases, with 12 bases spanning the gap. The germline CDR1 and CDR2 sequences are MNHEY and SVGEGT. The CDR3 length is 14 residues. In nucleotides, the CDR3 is TGTGCCAGCAGTTGGGGGGGGGCCGCCTACGAGCAGTACTTC. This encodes CASSWGGAAYEQYF.

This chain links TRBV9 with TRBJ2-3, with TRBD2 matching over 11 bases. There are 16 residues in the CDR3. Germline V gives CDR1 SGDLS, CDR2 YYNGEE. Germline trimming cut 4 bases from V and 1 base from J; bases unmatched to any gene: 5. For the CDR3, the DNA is TGTGCCAGCAGCCCCCCGGGACTAGCGGGCACAGATACGCAGTATTTT. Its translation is CASSPPGLAGTDTQYF.

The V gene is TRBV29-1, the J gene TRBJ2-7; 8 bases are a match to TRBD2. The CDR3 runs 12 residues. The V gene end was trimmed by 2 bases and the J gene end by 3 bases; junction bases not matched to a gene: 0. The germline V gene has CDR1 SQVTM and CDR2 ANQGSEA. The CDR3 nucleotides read TGCAGCGTTGAAAGCGGGGGCTACGAGCAGTACTTC. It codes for CSVESGGYEQYF.

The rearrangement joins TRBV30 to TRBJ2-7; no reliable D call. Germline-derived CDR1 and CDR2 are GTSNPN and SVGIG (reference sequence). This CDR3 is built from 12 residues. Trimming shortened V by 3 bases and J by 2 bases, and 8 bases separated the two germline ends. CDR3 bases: TGTGCCTGGAGGACTGGCCCCTACGAGCAGTACTTC. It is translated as CAWRTGPYEQYF.

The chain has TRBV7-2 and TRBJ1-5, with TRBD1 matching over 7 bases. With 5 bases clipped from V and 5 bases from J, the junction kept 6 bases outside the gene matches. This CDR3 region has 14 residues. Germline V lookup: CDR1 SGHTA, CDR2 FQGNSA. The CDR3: CASSQRGGDQPQHF. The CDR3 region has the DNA TGTGCCAGCAGCCAGAGAGGGGGCGATCAGCCCCAGCATTTT.

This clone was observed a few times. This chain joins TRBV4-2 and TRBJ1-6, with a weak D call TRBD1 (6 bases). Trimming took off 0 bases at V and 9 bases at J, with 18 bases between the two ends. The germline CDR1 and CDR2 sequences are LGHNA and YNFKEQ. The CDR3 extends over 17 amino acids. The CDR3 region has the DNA TGTGCCAGCAGCCAAGATCTCGCAGGGGCCGGGCGTTCACCCCTCCACTTT. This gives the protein CASSQDLAGAGRSPLHF.

The CDR3 loop reads CASSLLPRNEQYF. CDR3 DNA sequence: TGTGCCAGCAGCTTACTACCGAGGAACGAGCAGTACTTC. The chain is built from TRBV7-9 and TRBJ2-7; D not resolved. Germline V gene data show CDR1 as SEHNR and CDR2 as FQNEAQ (reference sequence). Deletions cut 2 bases from V and 5 bases from J, with 10 bases between. CDR3 size: 13 residues.

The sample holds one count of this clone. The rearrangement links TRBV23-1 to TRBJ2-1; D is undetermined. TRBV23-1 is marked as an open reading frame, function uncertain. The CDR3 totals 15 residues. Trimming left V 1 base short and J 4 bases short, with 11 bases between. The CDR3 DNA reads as TGCGCCAGCAGTCAATTAACTACTCAGTACAATGAGCAGTTCTTC. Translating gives CASSQLTTQYNEQFF.

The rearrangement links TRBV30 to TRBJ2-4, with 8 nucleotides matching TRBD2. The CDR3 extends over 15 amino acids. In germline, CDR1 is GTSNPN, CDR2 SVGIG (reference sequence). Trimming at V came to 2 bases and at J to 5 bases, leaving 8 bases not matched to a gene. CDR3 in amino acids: CAWSRGSGDQNIQYF. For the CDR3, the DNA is TGTGCCTGGAGTAGGGGTAGCGGGGACCAAAACATTCAGTACTTC.

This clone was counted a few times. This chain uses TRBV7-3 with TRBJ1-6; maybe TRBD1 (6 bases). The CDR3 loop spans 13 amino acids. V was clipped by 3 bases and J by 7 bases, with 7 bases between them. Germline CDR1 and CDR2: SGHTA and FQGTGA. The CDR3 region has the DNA TGTGCCAGCAGCTTCACAGGGAATTCACCCCTCCACTTT. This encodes CASSFTGNSPLHF.

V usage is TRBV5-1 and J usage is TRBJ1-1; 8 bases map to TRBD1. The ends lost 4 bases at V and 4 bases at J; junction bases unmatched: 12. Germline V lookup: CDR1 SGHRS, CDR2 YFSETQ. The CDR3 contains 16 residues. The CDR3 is CASSLMPSTGATEAFF. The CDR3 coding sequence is TGCGCCAGCAGCCTGATGCCTTCGACAGGGGCCACTGAAGCTTTCTTT.

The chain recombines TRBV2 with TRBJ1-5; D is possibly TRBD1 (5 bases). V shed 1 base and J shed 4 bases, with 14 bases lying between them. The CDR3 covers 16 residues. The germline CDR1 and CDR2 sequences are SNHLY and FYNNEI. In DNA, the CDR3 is TGTGCCAGCAGTGAAGGAAAATTTGGGGGGAATCAGCCCCAGCATTTT. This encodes CASSEGKFGGNQPQHF.

Written as DNA, the CDR3 is TGCGCCAGCAGCAAGGGACAGGGGGGCACAGATACGCAGTATTTT. Its protein product is CASSKGQGGTDTQYF. The genes are TRBV5-1 and TRBJ2-3; 11 bases agree with TRBD1. Germline V lookup: CDR1 SGHRS, CDR2 YFSETQ. The V gene end was trimmed by 4 bases and the J gene end by 1 base; junction bases not matched to a gene: 2. This CDR3 spans 15 amino acids.

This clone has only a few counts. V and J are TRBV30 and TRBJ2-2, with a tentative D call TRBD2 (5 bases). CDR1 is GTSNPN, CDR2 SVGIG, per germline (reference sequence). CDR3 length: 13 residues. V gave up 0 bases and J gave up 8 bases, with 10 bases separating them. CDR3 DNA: TGTGCCTGGAGTGTACTAGGGATTGGGGAGCTGTTTTTT. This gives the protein CAWSVLGIGELFF. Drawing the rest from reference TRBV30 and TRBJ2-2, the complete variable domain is SQTIHQWPATLVQPVGSPLSLECTVEGTSNPNLYWYRQAAGRGLQLLFYSVGIGQISSEVPQNLSASRPQDRQFILSSKKLLLSDSGFYLCAWSVLGIGELFFGEGSRLTVL.

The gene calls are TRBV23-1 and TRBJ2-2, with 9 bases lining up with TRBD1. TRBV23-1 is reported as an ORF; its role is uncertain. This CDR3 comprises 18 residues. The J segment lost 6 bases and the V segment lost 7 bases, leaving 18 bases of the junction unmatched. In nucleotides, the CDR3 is TGCGCCAGCACCCAAATCCCCCGGACAGGGGAGTGTTCCGGGGAGCTGTTTTTT. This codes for CASTQIPRTGECSGELFF.

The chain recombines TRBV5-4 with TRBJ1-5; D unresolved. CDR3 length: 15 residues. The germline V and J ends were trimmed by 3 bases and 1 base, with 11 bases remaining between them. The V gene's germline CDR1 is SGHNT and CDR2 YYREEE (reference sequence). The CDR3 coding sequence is TGTGCCAGCAGCTGGAGCGGGGTGAGCAATCAGCCCCAGCATTTT. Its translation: CASSWSGVSNQPQHF.

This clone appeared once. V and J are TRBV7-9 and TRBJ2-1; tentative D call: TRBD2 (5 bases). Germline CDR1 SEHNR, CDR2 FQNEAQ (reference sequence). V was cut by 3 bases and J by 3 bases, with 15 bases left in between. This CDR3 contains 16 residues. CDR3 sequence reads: CASSFYPGIIYNEQFF. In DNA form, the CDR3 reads TGTGCCAGCAGCTTCTATCCGGGGATCATCTACAATGAGCAGTTCTTC.

CDR3: CASSQDRQSKLFF. DNA for the CDR3: TGTGCCAGCAGCCAAGATAGACAATCGAAACTGTTTTTT. This chain links TRBV14 with TRBJ1-4; D is unclear. Germline V gene lookup returns CDR1 SGHDN and CDR2 FVKESK. The length of the CDR3 is 13 residues. The germline V and J ends were trimmed by 0 bases and 11 bases, with 10 bases remaining between them.

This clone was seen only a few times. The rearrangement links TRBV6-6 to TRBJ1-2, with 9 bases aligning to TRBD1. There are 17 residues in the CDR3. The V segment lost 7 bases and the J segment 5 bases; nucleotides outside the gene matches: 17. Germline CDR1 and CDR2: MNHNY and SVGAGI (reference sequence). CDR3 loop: CASTRELQGAEVYGYTF. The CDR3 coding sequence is TGTGCCAGCACTCGAGAACTACAGGGGGCCGAGGTATATGGCTACACCTTC.

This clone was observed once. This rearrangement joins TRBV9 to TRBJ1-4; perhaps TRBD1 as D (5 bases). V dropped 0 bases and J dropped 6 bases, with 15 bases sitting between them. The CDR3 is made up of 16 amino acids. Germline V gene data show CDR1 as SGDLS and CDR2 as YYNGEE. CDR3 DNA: TGTGCCAGCAGCGTAGCTACGGGAGGGGAACATGAAAAACTGTTTTTT. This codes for CASSVATGGEHEKLFF.

This CDR3 is CATSDGVNTEAFF. CDR3 nucleotide sequence: TGTGCCACCAGTGATGGAGTGAACACTGAAGCTTTCTTT. The gene calls are TRBV24-1 and TRBJ1-1, with D unresolved. The V gene's germline CDR1 is KGHDR and CDR2 SFDVKD. V lost 3 bases, J lost 0 bases, and 4 bases lay in between. The CDR3 covers 13 residues.

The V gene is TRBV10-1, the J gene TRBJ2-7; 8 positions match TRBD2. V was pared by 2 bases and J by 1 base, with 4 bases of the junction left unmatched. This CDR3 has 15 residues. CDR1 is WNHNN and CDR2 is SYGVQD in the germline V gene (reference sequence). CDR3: CASSERGGPSYEQYF. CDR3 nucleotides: TGCGCCAGCAGTGAGCGGGGGGGCCCTTCCTACGAGCAGTACTTC.

CDR3 protein: CAWSDPGLAAGELFF. The CDR3 DNA reads TGTGCCTGGAGTGACCCCGGACTAGCGGCCGGGGAGCTGTTTTTT. The gene calls are TRBV30 and TRBJ2-2; 10 nucleotides agree with TRBD2. Trimming at V came to 1 base and at J to 6 bases, leaving 5 bases not matched to a gene. There are 15 residues in the CDR3. From germline, CDR1 is GTSNPN and CDR2 SVGIG (reference sequence).

The CDR3 spells CASKDSGASGETQYF. The CDR3 nucleotides read TGTGCCAGTAAGGATAGCGGGGCCTCGGGGGAGACCCAGTACTTC. This chain connects TRBV19 to TRBJ2-5; 8 nucleotides align to TRBD2. There are 15 residues in the CDR3. V was pared by 7 bases and J by 5 bases, with 12 bases of the junction left unmatched. Germline V gene lookup returns CDR1 LNHDA and CDR2 SQIVND (reference sequence).